This T cell receptor beta chain was captured by sequencing in a study of neurological immune-mediated disorders. Template-switch 5'RACE cDNA synthesis added a 10-nucleotide unique molecular identifier. TCRdb used MiXCR to reprocess the 5' RACE reads, holding one entry per CDR3 protein. The sample carries some 87,000 distinct CDR3 sequences, 5.8% recorded once. Study results and limitations: HTLV-1-associated myelopathy ranked highest for TCR clonal expansion and multiple sclerosis lowest, beneath healthy controls. Phylogenetic analysis grouped 18 of 34 multiple sclerosis patients' repertoires together, suggesting a possible repertoire signature.

V dropped 5 bases and J dropped 6; count of bases not matched to a gene: 5. CDR1 SGDLS and CDR2 YYNGEE come from the germline V gene. The CDR3 totals 14 residues. Time point in this sample: longitudinal time-point 2. PBMCs numbering 2 million and stored at -80 C yielded the unsorted libraries. This clonotype was picked up many times. Its matching antigen is unknown. The chain has TRBV9 and TRBJ2-3; 11 positions match TRBD2. The sequenced sample was PBMCs. The TCR sequence derives from a woman aged 60 to 75 with multiple sclerosis. The CDR3 DNA reads as TGTGCCAGCAGACCTAGCGGGGGGACTGATACGCAGTATTTT. Translation: CASRPSGGTDTQYF.